Following are 5 T cell receptor beta chains from one sample sequenced in a study of shared clonotypes between healthy human individuals (dated by TCRdb to the early 2020s). Receptor libraries were prepared by the immunoSEQ multiplex PCR assay. What TCRdb holds here is the immuneACCESS table cut down to in-frame rearrangements. Part of the clones is not present; checked against another copy, under half of the missing clones reflect an unresolved V gene, and the others are unexplained. In this sample the table shows roughly 1 million clones, around 82% of which occur a single time. The ten largest account for 0.52% of the sample. Sequencing was done on a sample of memory CD4+ T cells from PBMCs. In the paper's terms, the cell subset or site label means: CD45RA-negative fraction. All receptors derive from a man aged 18 to 35 in good health. Some clones in this sample may be carry-over from other donors' samples.

This rearrangement joins TRBV5-8 to TRBJ2-7; D possibly corresponds to TRBD1 (5 bases). The CDR3 has 15 amino acids. The V end lost 8 bases, the J end lost 0 bases, and 18 bases lay between the germline ends. The germline gives CDR1 SGHTS, CDR2 YDEGEE. The CDR3 region is CASNKGPFHSYEQYF. The DNA of the CDR3 is TGTGCCAGTAATAAGGGGCCCTTCCACTCCTACGAGCAGTACTTC.

The chain is built from TRBV19 and TRBJ2-3, with TRBD2 matching 12 bases. The CDR3 contains 17 residues. The junction had 11 bases not matched to a gene; V was cut back by 5 bases and J by 5 bases. Germline-derived CDR1 and CDR2 are LNHDA and SQIVND (reference sequence). As DNA, the CDR3 is TGTGCCAGTAGTCCGCAGACTAGCGGGAGAGGCGAAGATACGCAGTATTTT. Amino acids: CASSPQTSGRGEDTQYF.

A few counts support this clone. Other DNA sequences in this sample translate to the same CDR3. J is TRBJ2-7 and V is TRBV28, with D perhaps matching TRBD1 (5 bases). Germline assignment: CDR1 MDHEN and CDR2 SYDVKM. The CDR3 runs to 12 residues. V was clipped by 2 bases and J by 7 bases, with 9 bases between them. For the CDR3, the DNA is TGTGCCAGCAGTTTACAGGGTCGAGAGCAGTACTTC. Its translation is CASSLQGREQYF. The whole variable domain, remainder taken from reference TRBV28 and TRBJ2-7, is DVKVTQSSRYLVKRTGEKVFLECVQDMDHENMFWYRQDPGLGLRLIYFSYDVKMKEKGDIPEGYSVSREKKERFSLILESASTNQTSMYLCASSLQGREQYFGPGTRLTVT.

The rearrangement links TRBV2 to TRBJ1-2; possibly TRBD1 for D (5 bases). CDR1 is SNHLY and CDR2 is FYNNEI in the germline V gene. The CDR3 length is 15 residues. The germline V and J ends were trimmed by 0 bases and 5 bases, with 13 bases remaining between them. The CDR3 protein is CASSEAPSRGYGYTF. As DNA, the CDR3 is TGTGCCAGCAGTGAAGCGCCATCTAGGGGATATGGCTACACCTTC.

The V gene is TRBV9, the J gene TRBJ2-3; D unclear. The CDR3 is made up of 13 amino acids. Looked up from germline, CDR1 is SGDLS and CDR2 is YYNGEE. V was cut by 1 base and J by 5 bases, with 8 bases left in between. For the CDR3, the DNA is TGTGCCAGCAGCGTATCCGTTGGAGATACGCAGTATTTT. Residues: CASSVSVGDTQYF.